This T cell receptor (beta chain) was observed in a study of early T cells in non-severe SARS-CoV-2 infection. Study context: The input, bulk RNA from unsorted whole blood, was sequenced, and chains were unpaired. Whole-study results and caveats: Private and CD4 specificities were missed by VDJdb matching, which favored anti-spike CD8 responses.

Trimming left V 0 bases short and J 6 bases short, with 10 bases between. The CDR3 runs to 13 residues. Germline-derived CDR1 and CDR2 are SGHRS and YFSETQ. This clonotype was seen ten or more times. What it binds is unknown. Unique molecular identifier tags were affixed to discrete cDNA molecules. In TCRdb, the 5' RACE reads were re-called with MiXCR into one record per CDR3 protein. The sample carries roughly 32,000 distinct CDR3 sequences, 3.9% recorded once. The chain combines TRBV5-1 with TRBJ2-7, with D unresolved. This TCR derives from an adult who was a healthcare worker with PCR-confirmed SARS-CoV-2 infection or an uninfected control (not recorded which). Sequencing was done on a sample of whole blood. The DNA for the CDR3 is TGCGCCAGCAGCTTGGAGTTAGTGGGCGAGCAGTACTTC. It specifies CASSLELVGEQYF.